This TCR beta chain derives from a study of shared clonotypes between healthy human individuals (dated by TCRdb to about 2020). For the wider study: Three men and a couple of women, aged 18 to 49 years, made up the cohort. Different laboratories and diverse techniques were used to prepare libraries and sequence TCR repertoires, to increase sequencing depth and limit assay-specific biases. The study deeply sequenced blood TCR repertoires of about five healthy adults to estimate repertoire size and the extent of clonotype sharing between individuals. Between about 0.8 and 9 billion PBMCs per donor were obtained by leukapheresis. For each donor, CD4 naive and CD4 memory were each run on three plates, CD8 naive on two plates, and CD8 memory on one plate.

Healthy HIV-negative adults with no recently reported acute infections or vaccinations were included as donors. All donors were Caucasian adults living in Nashville, Tennessee, USA. Magnetic negative selection was used to enrich CD4+ T cells, after which naive cells were positively selected on CD45RA and the negative fraction became the memory subset. Blood was collected by leukapheresis, and PBMCs were isolated by Ficoll-Histopaque density gradient centrifugation and then cryopreserved in liquid nitrogen vapor phase. Analytical flow cytometry was used to check the purity and quantity of every magnetically sorted T cell population. Genomic DNA was isolated from each sorted fraction and quantified by UV absorbance on a Nanodrop 2000c. Reading the germline V gene gives CDR1 SGHRS and CDR2 YFSETQ. V and J are truncated by 0 bases and 5 bases respectively, leaving an intervening sequence of 11 bases. The cysteine opens and the phenylalanine closes a CDR3 of 14 amino acids. Left in the record is the CDR3 DNA by itself, 42 bases read in frame from the first base.

As to this clone: Its antigen remains unidentified. There are no base qualities to consult, and no much larger clone falls within one base.

Using the deep immunoSEQ assay, TCR CDR3 regions were amplified from genomic DNA by multiplex PCR. Genomic DNA extracted from each cell subset was distributed evenly over all wells of several immunoSEQ 96-well plates, and each plate served as one replicate. Each replicate PCR for sorted subsets received roughly 200 ng genomic DNA, equal to roughly 30,000 T cell genomes. Purified libraries were quantified with a Qubit 3.0 fluorometer, sized on a Bioanalyzer 2100, and re-quantified with the KAPA Library Quantification kit. Each immunoSEQ 96-well plate was sequenced on its own single-read 150-cycle Illumina NextSeq 550 flow cell. The paper's processing steps were these. The immunoSEQ output contained only junctional sequences without quality scores, so filtering could not match that applied to full-length reads. To assign V/J genes and CDR3, sequences were annotated using PyIR, a Python wrapper for IgBLAST v1.9, with IMGT germline references. Any read was removed if the V/J assignment was weak (E-value above 1e-6), the CDR3 was missing, or the read contained stop codons, out-of-frame junctions, or ambiguous translated residues. A V3J clonotype was defined by an identical inferred V gene, J gene, and CDR3 amino acid sequence. To compute the percentage overlap between repertoires, the number of shared unique clonotypes was divided by the size of the smaller repertoire. Repertoire richness was assessed with RTK rarefaction, the Chao1 estimator, and Recon v2.1 estimates of unobserved clonotypes. Generation probabilities were computed with OLGA for all TCRbeta clonotypes obtained by the gDNA method from a handful of donors. Not all clones reach the TCRdb copy of this immuneACCESS table, which keeps in-frame sequences only. Checked studies attribute under half of the gap to unresolved V genes and leave the rest unexplained. D and trimming were read from the DNA, whereas the V and J calls and clone size are those reported in that table. The sample contains 1 million to 1.2 million clones, about 72% of them found a single time. The top ten clones comprise 0.7% to 0.95% of the sample.

The study at large found these results: Compared with non-shared clonotypes, clonotypes shared by all four sorted-subset donors had higher generation probabilities. Even with the large sequencing depth, rarefaction of the sorted-subset datasets indicated that sequencing was incomplete. Pairwise subsampling led to the expectation that sequencing depth would affect the degree of clonotype sharing among donors. Because the study included only a small number of donors, the genetic and exposure-history diversity represented was limited. When a handful of donors were compared, the shared fraction of clonotypes was roughly 5% for naive CD4, 3.5% for naive CD8, more than 2% for memory CD4, and less than 0.5% for memory CD8. Naive subsets generally had larger estimated clonotype richness than memory subsets. Sampling was restricted to blood, and TCR repertoires in tissues likely differ from the TCR repertoires found in blood.

Here the chain combines TRBV5-1 and TRBJ1-1; the D gene is not confidently resolved. Sequencing was carried out using memory CD4+ T cells from PBMCs. Reading the label with the study, this specimen's cell subset or site is: CD45RA-negative fraction. This clonotype was obtained from a man younger than 30 in good health. Some clones in this sample may be carry-over from other donors' samples. The nucleotide sequence is given as TGCGCCAGCAGCTTGGAAACCCCGGGGACTGAAGCTTTCTTT. The resulting protein is CASSLETPGTEAFF.